What follows are 7 T cell receptor beta chains derived from one specimen sequenced in a study of identifying expanded T cells in peripheral blood. Libraries were prepared by immunoSEQ multiplex PCR; TCRdb keeps only in-frame clonotypes and omits some of them. The profile covers tens of thousands of clones, with almost 85% appearing a single time and about 18% taken by the ten largest. Material: blood. These receptors were taken from a person between 18 and 70 years old in good health.

V gene TRBV4-3 combines with J gene TRBJ2-4; TRBD1 matches at 7 bases. The junction had 10 bases not matched to a gene; V was cut back by 0 bases and J by 11 bases. CDR1 is LGHNA and CDR2 is YSLEER in the germline V gene. The CDR3 has 15 residues. The CDR3 sequence: CASSQERGPIAFQYF. The CDR3 DNA reads TGCGCCAGCAGCCAAGAAAGGGGGCCGATAGCGTTTCAGTACTTC.

The chain is built from TRBV5-1 and TRBJ2-7; the match to TRBD1 covers 10 bases. Germline lookup yields CDR1 SGHRS and CDR2 YFSETQ. The CDR3 contains 15 residues. The junction had 2 bases not matched to a gene; V was cut back by 0 bases and J by 2 bases. The CDR3 spells CASSLGGTGAYEQYF. The CDR3 nucleotides read TGCGCCAGCAGCTTGGGGGGGACAGGGGCCTACGAGCAGTACTTC.

CDR3 nucleotides: TGTGCCAGCAGTAAATATGGAGATACGCAGTATTTT. Amino acid sequence: CASSKYGDTQYF. This chain joins TRBV28 and TRBJ2-3; D remains ambiguous. Germline CDR1 MDHEN, CDR2 SYDVKM. V lost 5 bases, J lost 5 bases, and 8 bases lay in between. The CDR3 is made up of 12 amino acids.

Note on this clone: Germline and junction disagree at one end, which may indicate a read error. The chain employs TRBV7-9 and TRBJ2-7, with D maybe TRBD1 (8 bases). Per the germline V gene, CDR1 is SEHNR and CDR2 is FQNEAQ (reference sequence). The CDR3 totals 15 residues. The CDR3 here is CASCWGGQASDEQYF. CDR3 DNA: TGTGCCAGCTGCTGGGGGGGACAGGCCTCCGACGAGCAGTACTTC.

The chain joins TRBV6-5 to TRBJ2-2; the D is unclear. The CDR3 totals 14 residues. Germline values: CDR1 MNHEY, CDR2 SVGAGI. V was shortened by 5 bases and J by 5 bases, with 12 bases between the two germline ends. This chain's CDR3 is CASSLGPATGELFF. Here the CDR3 DNA reads TGTGCCAGCAGTCTCGGCCCAGCGACCGGGGAGCTGTTTTTT.

This clone has only a few counts. The CDR3 region has the DNA TGTGCCAGCGGGTCAAGCGGGTACAATGAGCAGTTCTTC. Protein product: CASGSSGYNEQFF. The chain joins TRBV6-6 to TRBJ2-1; a possible D gene is TRBD2 (6 bases). Trimming stripped 8 bases from V and 4 bases from J, with 12 bases between. Germline CDR1 MNHNY, CDR2 SVGAGI (reference sequence). The CDR3 sequence is 13 residues long.

In this sample, this clone turned up a few times. The J gene is TRBJ1-4, the V gene TRBV13, with D possibly being TRBD1 (6 bases). CDR3 length: 15 residues. Germline V gene data show CDR1 as PRHDT and CDR2 as FYEKMQ (reference sequence). V lost 5 bases and J lost 7, with 17 bases in between. The CDR3 DNA reads as TGTGCCAGCAGCCGCGCCGGGACAACAGTTGAAAAACTGTTTTTT. It is translated as CASSRAGTTVEKLFF. The variable domain in full, with the rest retrieved from reference TRBV13 and TRBJ1-4, is AAGVIQSPRHLIKEKRETATLKCYPIPRHDTVYWYQQGPGQDPQFLISFYEKMQSDKGSIPDRFSAQQFSDYHSELNMSSLELGDSALYFCASSRAGTTVEKLFFGSGTQLSVL.